This TCR beta chain was sequenced for a study of blood T cell repertoires in COVID-19. Study-wide background: The study drew acute and convalescent COVID-19 samples from the United States, Italy and Spain. PBMCs, B-cell-depleted T cells, or T cells were the source of the cDNA or gDNA that made up the material.

Methods used by the authors: Estimated nucleated cell counts came from reference gene primer amplification. Measured with immunoSEQ multiplex PCR; TCRdb has only the in-frame clones, and not every one. V, J and clone size were drawn from that table, and D and trimming were deduced from the DNA. Among about 390,000 clones listed, about 89% were seen once. A Seattle source enrolled patients during active infection and followed them longitudinally. The sequenced material came from peripheral blood. The sequence came from a woman aged 55-75 years with COVID-19, enrolled during active disease.

This CDR3 reads CAIGASGDSTDTQYF. DNA of the CDR3: TGTGCCATCGGCGCTAGCGGGGATAGCACAGATACGCAGTATTTT. The chain combines TRBV10-3 with TRBJ2-3; 9 bases agree with TRBD2. With 8 bases clipped from V and 0 bases from J, the junction kept 6 bases outside the gene matches. From germline, CDR1 is ENHRY and CDR2 SYGVKD. This CDR3 has 15 amino acids.